What follows describes a single TCR beta chain. Its antigen is as yet unknown. The entry originates in a study of OX40 agonist ivuxolimab in advanced cancers. At the level of the study: Participants, 82.7% male, averaged about 56 years of age, ranging from 23 to 79. Three patients got partial responses; one had hepatocellular carcinoma and two had cutaneous melanoma.

The data were produced by immunoSEQ multiplex PCR, yet TCRdb's version contains in-frame clones alone and is incomplete. The sample lists 50,000 to 65,000 clones, 75% to 90% occurring once. Overall study findings and caveats: Normalized expansion of T-cell clones was also low for some nonresponders. The study found that CD8+ T cells averaged more expanded clones than CD4+.

The CDR3 consists of 15 residues. CDR1 and CDR2 from the germline V gene are ENHRY and SYGVKD. Germline trimming cut 6 bases from V and 8 bases from J; bases unmatched to any gene: 9. This sample comprised CD4+ or CD8+ T cells sorted from blood, obtained in a trial of the OX40 agonist ivuxolimab. This sequence was found in an adult with an advanced solid tumor such as melanoma, head and neck, liver or kidney cancer. The V gene is TRBV10-3, the J gene TRBJ2-2; 10 positions agree with TRBD2. CDR3 coding DNA: TGTGCCATCAGCGAGCGGGAGGGCCATTCTGGGGAGCTGTTTTTT. Its translation is CAISEREGHSGELFF.